One sample yielded the 5 T cell receptor beta chains listed below, sequenced in a study of blood T cell repertoires in COVID-19 (dated by TCRdb to the early 2020s). Library construction relied on the immunoSEQ multiplex PCR assay. In TCRdb, the immuneACCESS table is reduced to in-frame sequences with V and J assigned. These tables do not hold every clone; where another copy was compared, an unresolved V gene accounts for under half, and the others remain unexplained. The sample records 110,000 or so clones, around 85% of which are singletons. More than 10% of the sample comes from the top ten. The sequenced sample consisted of peripheral blood. The receptors originated from a human donor in a cohort sampled during active COVID-19.

The rearrangement uses TRBV7-2 and TRBJ1-5; D gene unclear. Deletions cut 6 bases from V and 0 bases from J, with 12 bases between. Germline CDR1 SGHTA, CDR2 FQGNSA. The CDR3 covers 15 residues. The CDR3 sequence is CASSQAQFSNQPQHF. CDR3 DNA sequence: TGTGCCAGCAGTCAAGCGCAGTTTAGCAATCAGCCCCAGCATTTT.

The chain carries TRBV24-1 and TRBJ1-4, with a weak D call TRBD1 (6 bases). The germline V gene encodes CDR1 KGHDR and CDR2 SFDVKD. Trimming pared 4 bases from V and 8 bases from J, leaving 16 bases between. The CDR3 has 15 residues. The CDR3 loop is CATSDSGGPREKLFF. The CDR3 DNA sequence: TGTGCCACCAGTGACTCGGGGGGCCCAAGAGAAAAACTGTTTTTT.

The gene calls are TRBV9 and TRBJ1-5, with unresolved D. The CDR3 is made up of 14 amino acids. CDR1 and CDR2 from the germline V gene are SGDLS and YYNGEE. Deletions cut 0 bases from V and 5 bases from J, with 9 bases between. CDR3 sequence: CASSVGSSYQPQHF. DNA for the CDR3: TGTGCCAGCAGCGTAGGATCGAGTTATCAGCCCCAGCATTTT.

This clone was seen a few times. V and J are TRBV5-1 and TRBJ2-1; D unresolved. The ends were cut back, 0 bases at V and 7 bases at J, with 11 bases in the middle. CDR1 and CDR2 (germline): SGHRS, YFSETQ. The CDR3 contains 14 residues. The CDR3 nucleotides are TGCGCCAGCAGCTTGGGTTCGAGTGAGAATGAGCAGTTCTTC. Residues: CASSLGSSENEQFF.

This clone came up once. The DNA of the CDR3 is TGTGCCAGCAGCGTAGACCAGGGGAGTTTAGCTTTCTTT. Its protein is CASSVDQGSLAFF. This chain uses TRBV9 with TRBJ1-1; possibly TRBD1 for D (6 bases). V lost 0 bases and J lost 10, with 13 bases in between. This CDR3 has 13 amino acids. The germline V gene encodes CDR1 SGDLS and CDR2 YYNGEE.